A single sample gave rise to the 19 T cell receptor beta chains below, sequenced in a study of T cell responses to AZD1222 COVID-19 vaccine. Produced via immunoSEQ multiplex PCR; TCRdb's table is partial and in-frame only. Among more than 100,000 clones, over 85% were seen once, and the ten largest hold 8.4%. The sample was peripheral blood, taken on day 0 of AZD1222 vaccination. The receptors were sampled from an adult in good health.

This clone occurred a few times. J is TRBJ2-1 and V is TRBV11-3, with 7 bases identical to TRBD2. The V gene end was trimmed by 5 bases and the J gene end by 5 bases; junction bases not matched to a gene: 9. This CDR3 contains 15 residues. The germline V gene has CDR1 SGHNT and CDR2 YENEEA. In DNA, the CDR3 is TGTGCCAGCAGCCCAGGACTAGTAAAGGACAATGAGCAGTTCTTC. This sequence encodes CASSPGLVKDNEQFF.

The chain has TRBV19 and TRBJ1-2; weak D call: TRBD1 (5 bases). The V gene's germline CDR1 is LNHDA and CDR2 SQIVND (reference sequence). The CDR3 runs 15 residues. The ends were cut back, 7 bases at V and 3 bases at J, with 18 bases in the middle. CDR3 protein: CASMGVKATDYGYTF. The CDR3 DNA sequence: TGTGCCAGTATGGGGGTTAAAGCCACGGACTATGGCTACACCTTC.

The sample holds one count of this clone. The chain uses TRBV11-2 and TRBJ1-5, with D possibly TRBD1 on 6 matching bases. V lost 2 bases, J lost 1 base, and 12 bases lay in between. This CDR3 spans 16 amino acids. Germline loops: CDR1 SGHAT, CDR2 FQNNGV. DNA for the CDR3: TGTGCCAGCAGCTTAACCCTGGGGGCGAGCAATCAGCCCCAGCATTTT. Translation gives CASSLTLGASNQPQHF.

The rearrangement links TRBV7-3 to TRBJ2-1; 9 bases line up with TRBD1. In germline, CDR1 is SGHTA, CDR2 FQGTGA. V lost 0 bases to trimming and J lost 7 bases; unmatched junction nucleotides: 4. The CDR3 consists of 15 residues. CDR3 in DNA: TGTGCCAGCAGCTTAACCGGGACAGGGATAAATGAGCAGTTCTTC. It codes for CASSLTGTGINEQFF.

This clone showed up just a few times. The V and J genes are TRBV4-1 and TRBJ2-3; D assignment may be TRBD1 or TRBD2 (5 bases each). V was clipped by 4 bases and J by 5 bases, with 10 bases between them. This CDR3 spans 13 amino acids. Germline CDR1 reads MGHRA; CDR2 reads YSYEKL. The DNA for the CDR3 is TGCGCCAGCAGCCCCCGGGACGGAGATACGCAGTATTTT. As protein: CASSPRDGDTQYF.

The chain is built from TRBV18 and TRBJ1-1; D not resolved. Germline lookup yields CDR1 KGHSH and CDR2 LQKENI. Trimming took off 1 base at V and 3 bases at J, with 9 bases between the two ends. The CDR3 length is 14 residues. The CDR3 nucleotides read TGTGCCAGCTCACCACGGCTCGGGGACACTGAAGCTTTCTTT. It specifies CASSPRLGDTEAFF.

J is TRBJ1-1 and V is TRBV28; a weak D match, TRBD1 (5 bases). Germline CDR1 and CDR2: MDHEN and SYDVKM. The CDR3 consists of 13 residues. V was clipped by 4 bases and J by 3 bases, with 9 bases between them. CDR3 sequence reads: CASSSWGDTEAFF. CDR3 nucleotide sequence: TGTGCCAGCAGTTCGTGGGGGGACACTGAAGCTTTCTTT. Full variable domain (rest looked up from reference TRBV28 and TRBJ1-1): DVKVTQSSRYLVKRTGEKVFLECVQDMDHENMFWYRQDPGLGLRLIYFSYDVKMKEKGDIPEGYSVSREKKERFSLILESASTNQTSMYLCASSSWGDTEAFFGQGTRLTVV.

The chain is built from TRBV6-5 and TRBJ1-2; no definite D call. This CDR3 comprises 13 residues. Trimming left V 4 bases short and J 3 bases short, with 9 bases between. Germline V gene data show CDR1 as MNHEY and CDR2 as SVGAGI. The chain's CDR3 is CASSSRPYYGYTF. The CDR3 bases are TGTGCCAGCAGTTCGCGACCGTACTATGGCTACACCTTC.

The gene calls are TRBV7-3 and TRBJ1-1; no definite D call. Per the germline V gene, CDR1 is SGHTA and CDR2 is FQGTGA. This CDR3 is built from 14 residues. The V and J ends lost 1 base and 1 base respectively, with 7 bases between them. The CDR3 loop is CASSLKPANTEAFF. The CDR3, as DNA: TGTGCCAGCAGCTTAAAGCCGGCGAACACTGAAGCTTTCTTT.

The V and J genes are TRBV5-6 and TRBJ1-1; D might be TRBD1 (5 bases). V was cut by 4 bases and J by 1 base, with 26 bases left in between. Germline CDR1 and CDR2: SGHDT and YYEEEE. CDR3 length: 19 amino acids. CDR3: CASSPRDGPGLWWNTEAFF. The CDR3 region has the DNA TGTGCCAGCAGCCCACGGGACGGCCCCGGCTTATGGTGGAACACTGAAGCTTTCTTT.

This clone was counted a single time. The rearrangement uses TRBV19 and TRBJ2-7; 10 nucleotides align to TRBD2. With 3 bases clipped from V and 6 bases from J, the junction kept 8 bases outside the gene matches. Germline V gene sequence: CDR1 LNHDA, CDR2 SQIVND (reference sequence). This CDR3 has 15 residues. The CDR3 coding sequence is TGTGCCAGTAGTATTGGGTCTAGCGGGAGAAGCGAGCAGTACTTC. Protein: CASSIGSSGRSEQYF.

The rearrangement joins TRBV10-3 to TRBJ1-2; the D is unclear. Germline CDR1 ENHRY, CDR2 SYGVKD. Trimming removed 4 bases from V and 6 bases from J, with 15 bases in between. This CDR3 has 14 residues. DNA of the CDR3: TGTGCCATCAGTGCCGGGCCCGGAGAGGATGGCTACACCTTC. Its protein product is CAISAGPGEDGYTF.

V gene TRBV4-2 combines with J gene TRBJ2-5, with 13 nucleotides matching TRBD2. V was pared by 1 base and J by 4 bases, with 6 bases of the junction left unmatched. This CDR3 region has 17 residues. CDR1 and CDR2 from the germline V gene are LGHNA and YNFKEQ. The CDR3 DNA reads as TGTGCCAGCAGCCAAGGGACTAGCGGGAGAGTGGGAGAGACCCAGTACTTC. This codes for CASSQGTSGRVGETQYF.

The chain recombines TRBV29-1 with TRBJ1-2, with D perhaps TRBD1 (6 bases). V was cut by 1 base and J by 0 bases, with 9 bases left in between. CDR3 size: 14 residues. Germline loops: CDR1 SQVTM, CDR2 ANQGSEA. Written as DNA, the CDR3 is TGCAGCGTTGAAGGGTCAGGGGCTAACTATGGCTACACCTTC. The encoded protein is CSVEGSGANYGYTF.

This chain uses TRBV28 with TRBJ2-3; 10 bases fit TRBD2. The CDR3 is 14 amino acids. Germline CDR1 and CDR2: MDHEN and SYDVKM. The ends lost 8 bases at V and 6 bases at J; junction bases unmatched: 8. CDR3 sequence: CASASGGVADTQYF. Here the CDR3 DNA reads TGTGCCAGCGCTAGCGGGGGAGTTGCGGATACGCAGTATTTT. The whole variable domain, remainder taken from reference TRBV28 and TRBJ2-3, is DVKVTQSSRYLVKRTGEKVFLECVQDMDHENMFWYRQDPGLGLRLIYFSYDVKMKEKGDIPEGYSVSREKKERFSLILESASTNQTSMYLCASASGGVADTQYFGPGTRLTVL.

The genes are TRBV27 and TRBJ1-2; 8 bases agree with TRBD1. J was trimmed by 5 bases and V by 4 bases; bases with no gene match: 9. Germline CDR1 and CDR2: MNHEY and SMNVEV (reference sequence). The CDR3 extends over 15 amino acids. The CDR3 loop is CASSSGQVGAYGYTF. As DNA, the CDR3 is TGTGCCAGCAGTTCGGGACAGGTCGGGGCTTATGGCTACACCTTC.

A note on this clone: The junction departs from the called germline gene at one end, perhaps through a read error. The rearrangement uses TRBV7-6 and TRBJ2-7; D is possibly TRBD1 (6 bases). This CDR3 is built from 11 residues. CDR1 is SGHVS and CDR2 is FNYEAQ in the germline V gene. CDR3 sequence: CASSLSGTPIF. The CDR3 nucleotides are TGTGCCAGCAGCTTATCCGGGACACCAATCTTC.

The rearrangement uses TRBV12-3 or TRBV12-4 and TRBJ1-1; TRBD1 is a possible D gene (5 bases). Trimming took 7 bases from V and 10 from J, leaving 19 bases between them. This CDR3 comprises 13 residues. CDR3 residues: CASILRGVLGAFF. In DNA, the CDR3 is TGTGCCAGCATCTTGAGAGGGGTTCTGGGAGCTTTCTTT.

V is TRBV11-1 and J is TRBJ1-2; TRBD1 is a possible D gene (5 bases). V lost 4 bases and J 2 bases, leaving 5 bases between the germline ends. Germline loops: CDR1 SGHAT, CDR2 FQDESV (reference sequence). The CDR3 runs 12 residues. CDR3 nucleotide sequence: TGTGCCAGCAGCTGGGACAACTATGGCTACACCTTC. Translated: CASSWDNYGYTF.